Shown below are 14 T cell receptor beta chains from a single sample sequenced in a study of technical replicates of blood from a few donors. Profiling relied on immunoSEQ multiplex PCR, and the TCRdb table lists in-frame clones only, not all of them. Among fewer than 90,000 clones listed, around 93% were seen once. Sequenced input: T cells isolated from PBMCs. Every receptor here comes from a human donor in good health.

The rearrangement links TRBV7-9 to TRBJ1-1; 7 nucleotides align to TRBD1. Germline assignment: CDR1 SEHNR and CDR2 FQNEAQ (reference sequence). The CDR3 totals 15 residues. The J segment lost 0 bases and the V segment lost 5 bases, leaving 6 bases of the junction unmatched. Here the CDR3 reads CASSAPGGLNTEAFF. The CDR3 DNA follows: TGTGCCAGCAGCGCTCCAGGGGGTTTGAACACTGAAGCTTTCTTT.

The chain links TRBV7-2 to TRBJ1-1, with a tentative D call TRBD1 (5 bases). This CDR3 has 14 residues. CDR1 and CDR2 (germline): SGHTA, FQGNSA. V lost 0 bases and J lost 8, with 13 bases in between. The CDR3 sequence: CASSLAIDSAEAFF. In DNA form, the CDR3 reads TGTGCCAGCAGCTTAGCGATTGACAGTGCCGAAGCTTTCTTT.

The chain couples TRBV4-1 to TRBJ2-2; tentative D call: TRBD1 (6 bases). CDR1 is MGHRA, CDR2 YSYEKL, per germline. The CDR3 spans 16 residues. With 2 bases removed from V and 4 bases from J, the gap between germline ends came to 14 bases. CDR3 nucleotide sequence: TGCGCCAGCAGCCAACCTACAGGGTGGGGCACCGGGGAGCTGTTTTTT. This codes for CASSQPTGWGTGELFF.

The chain links TRBV29-1 to TRBJ2-7; D is possibly TRBD1 (5 bases). Trimming removed 0 bases at V and 3 bases at J, with 15 bases between. The CDR3 is 15 residues long. Germline V lookup: CDR1 SQVTM, CDR2 ANQGSEA. For the CDR3, the DNA is TGCAGCGTTGAAGATAGGGCAGGGTCAGGCTACGAGCAGTACTTC. Its protein is CSVEDRAGSGYEQYF.

This clone has a single count. The chain employs TRBV29-1 and TRBJ1-1; no clear D gene. V was cut by 7 bases and J by 2 bases, with 5 bases left in between. CDR1 SQVTM and CDR2 ANQGSEA come from the germline V gene. The CDR3 is 10 residues long. The CDR3 nucleotides read TGCAGCGCACTAAACACTGAAGCTTTCTTT. It codes for CSALNTEAFF.

The chain employs TRBV15 and TRBJ2-5; D is perhaps TRBD2 (6 bases). Trimming stripped 3 bases from V and 1 base from J, with 15 bases between. Germline V gene data show CDR1 as LNHNV and CDR2 as YYDKDF (reference sequence). CDR3 size: 16 residues. CDR3 sequence (DNA): TGTGCCACCAGCAGCCCAGATAGCGGTATCCAAGAGACCCAGTACTTC. Its translation: CATSSPDSGIQETQYF.

This clone was recorded only once. The V call is TRBV28, the J call TRBJ1-1; D is perhaps TRBD1 (5 bases). The V and J ends lost 2 bases and 3 bases respectively, with 13 bases between them. The CDR3 sequence is 15 residues long. CDR1 MDHEN and CDR2 SYDVKM come from the germline V gene. In DNA, the CDR3 is TGTGCCAGCAGTTTAATGGCGCGGGGGGACACTGAAGCTTTCTTT. It translates to CASSLMARGDTEAFF.

The gene calls are TRBV28 and TRBJ1-5; D gene unclear. CDR1 is MDHEN, CDR2 SYDVKM, per germline. V lost 2 bases and J 1 base, leaving 15 bases between the germline ends. The CDR3 is 17 amino acids. The CDR3: CASSLVTYGESNQPQHF. The CDR3 nucleotides are TGTGCCAGCAGTTTAGTAACGTATGGGGAGAGCAATCAGCCCCAGCATTTT.

This chain connects TRBV5-1 to TRBJ2-3, with TRBD2 as a possible D gene (6 bases). The CDR3 extends over 14 amino acids. Trimming cost V 3 bases and J 0 bases, with 8 bases left between them. Germline assignment: CDR1 SGHRS and CDR2 YFSETQ. The CDR3 reads CASSSTSSTDTQYF. CDR3 DNA sequence: TGCGCCAGCAGCTCTACTAGCAGCACAGATACGCAGTATTTT.

This chain uses TRBV7-9 with TRBJ1-1; maybe TRBD1 (5 bases). The CDR3 length is 16 residues. Germline lookup yields CDR1 SEHNR and CDR2 FQNEAQ (reference sequence). The V gene lost 5 bases and the J gene lost 3 bases, with 19 bases spanning the gap. DNA for the CDR3: TGTGCCAGCAGCGCATCCCCCGGGGGGTACGACACTGAAGCTTTCTTT. It codes for CASSASPGGYDTEAFF.

This clone was counted between two and nine times. The rearrangement links TRBV28 to TRBJ1-1, with D perhaps TRBD1 (5 bases). CDR3 size: 16 residues. Germline lookup yields CDR1 MDHEN and CDR2 SYDVKM. Trimming stripped 2 bases from V and 2 bases from J, with 15 bases between. The CDR3: CASSLVNEGVNTEAFF. The DNA of the CDR3 is TGTGCCAGCAGTTTAGTAAATGAAGGGGTCAACACTGAAGCTTTCTTT.

V usage is TRBV28 and J usage is TRBJ2-5; the D gene is possibly TRBD1 (6 bases). Deletions cut 7 bases from V and 6 bases from J, with 9 bases between. Per the germline V gene, CDR1 is MDHEN and CDR2 is SYDVKM. This CDR3 has 11 amino acids. The CDR3 region is CASTQGKTQYF. DNA of the CDR3: TGTGCCAGCACCCAGGGGAAGACCCAGTACTTC.

In this sample, this clone turned up a few times. The CDR3: CASSLSGDGAFF. CDR3 bases: TGTGCCAGCAGCTTATCCGGGGATGGAGCTTTCTTT. The gene calls are TRBV11-3 and TRBJ1-1; D not certain. Deletions cut 2 bases from V and 10 bases from J, with 11 bases between. Germline V gene data show CDR1 as SGHNT and CDR2 as YENEEA. CDR3 length: 12 residues. The full variable domain, completed using reference TRBV11-3 and TRBJ1-1, is EAGVVQSPRYKIIEKKQPVAFWCNPISGHNTLYWYLQNLGQGPELLIRYENEEAVDDSQLPKDRFSAERLKGVDSTLKIQPAELGDSAVYLCASSLSGDGAFFGQGTRLTVV.

This sequence joins TRBV6-4 and TRBJ2-5, with a possible D match to TRBD2 (6 bases). Trimming removed 6 bases from V and 4 bases from J, with 12 bases in between. The CDR3 runs to 13 residues. Per germline, CDR1 MRHNA and CDR2 SNTAGT. Written as DNA, the CDR3 is TGTGCCAGCAGCCGGGAGTTGAGAGAGACCCAGTACTTC. This codes for CASSRELRETQYF.